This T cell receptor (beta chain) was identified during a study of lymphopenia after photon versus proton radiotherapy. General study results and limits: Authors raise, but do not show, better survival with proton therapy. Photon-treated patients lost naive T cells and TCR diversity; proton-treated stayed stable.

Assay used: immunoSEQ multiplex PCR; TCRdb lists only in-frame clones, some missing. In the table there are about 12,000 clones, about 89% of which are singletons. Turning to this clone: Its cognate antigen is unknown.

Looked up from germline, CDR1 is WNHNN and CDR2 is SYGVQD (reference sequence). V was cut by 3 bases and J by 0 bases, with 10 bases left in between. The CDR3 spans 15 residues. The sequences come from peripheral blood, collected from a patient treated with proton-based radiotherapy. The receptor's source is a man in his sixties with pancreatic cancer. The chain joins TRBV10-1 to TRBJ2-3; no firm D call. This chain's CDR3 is CASSDGKKSTDTQYF. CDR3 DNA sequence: TGCGCCAGCAGTGATGGCAAGAAGAGCACAGATACGCAGTATTTT.